The source of this T cell receptor beta chain is a study of blood T cell repertoires in COVID-19. This CDR3 spans 15 amino acids. Germline V gives CDR1 SGHTA, CDR2 FQGNSA. With 8 bases clipped from V and 4 bases from J, the junction kept 12 bases outside the gene matches. Only in-frame clones appear in the TCRdb table, and some are missing; sequencing was by immunoSEQ multiplex PCR. Among around 360,000 clones listed, around 87% were seen once. The clonotype originates from a man aged 40-50 years in a cohort exposed to, infected with or recovered from COVID-19 (not recorded which). Input material: PBMCs or T cells enriched from blood (not recorded which). V usage is TRBV7-2 and J usage is TRBJ2-5; TRBD2 agrees at 8 bases. The CDR3 spells CASQGSGLAGETQYF. The DNA for the CDR3 is TGTGCCAGCCAAGGCTCGGGGCTAGCGGGAGAGACCCAGTACTTC.